The 29 T cell receptor beta chains given below trace back to one sample, sequenced in a study of read filtering for tumor transcriptome and immune sequencing (TCRdb year 2020). TCRdb shows the sequencer as Illumina HiSeq 4000. TCR libraries were built from about 370 ng RNA with the Immunoverse kit, using molecular barcoded adaptors covering alpha/delta and beta/gamma chains. Using fastp trimming at Q25 and MiXCR clonotype assembly, TCRdb reanalyzed the public sequencing data and kept in-frame beta chains. Rows are unified per CDR3 protein, each entry keeping the most common DNA and genes. The sample profile shows more than 100,000 distinct CDR3 sequences; roughly 13% of them were found once. The ten largest clonotypes hold roughly 7.6% of the sample. Sequenced material: a population of CD138-negative cells sorted from bone marrow. Taken with the paper, the label for cell subset or site translates to: bone marrow mononuclear cells depleted of CD138+ plasma/myeloma cells by negative magnetic selection. The receptors shown here come from a donor aged 40 or over with multiple myeloma.

This clonotype was picked up many times. This chain joins TRBV12-3 or TRBV12-4 and TRBJ2-7; D gene unclear. Trimming took off 4 bases at V and 12 bases at J, with 16 bases between the two ends. CDR3 length: 12 residues. Here the CDR3 reads CASSSGLGWGYF. CDR3 coding DNA: TGTGCCAGCAGTTCGGGCCTGGGATGGGGGTACTTC.

This clonotype was observed many times. The gene calls are TRBV7-9 and TRBJ2-4; D is uncertain. The germline gives CDR1 SEHNR, CDR2 FQNEAQ (reference sequence). This CDR3 comprises 13 residues. The V end lost 0 bases, the J end lost 16 bases, and 16 bases lay between the germline ends. DNA for the CDR3: TGTGCCAGCAGCTTAGCCGCGGAGTCTAGAACCTACTTC. Protein product: CASSLAAESRTYF.

This clonotype was seen repeatedly, ten times or more. V gene TRBV27 combines with J gene TRBJ1-1; D is undetermined. The germline V and J ends were trimmed by 3 bases and 5 bases, with 10 bases remaining between them. CDR1 is MNHEY and CDR2 is SMNVEV in the germline V gene (reference sequence). The CDR3 consists of 13 residues. The CDR3 here is CASSLAGRTEAFF. The DNA of the CDR3 is TGTGCCAGCAGTTTGGCTGGGAGGACTGAAGCTTTCTTT.

This clonotype was picked up a small number of times. A much larger clone differs by one base, so this may be a read error. The missing conserved phenylalanine or tryptophan at the end of this CDR3 makes a read error likely. This chain connects TRBV7-6 to TRBJ2-1, with TRBD2 identical over 8 bases. Trimming removed 5 bases from V and 6 bases from J; junction bases left unmatched: 15. CDR1 SGHVS and CDR2 FNYEAQ come from the germline V gene. There are 17 residues in the CDR3. The CDR3 is CASSRGDSGILGNEQFL. In nucleotides, the CDR3 is TGTGCCAGCAGCCGAGGGGATAGCGGGATTCTAGGCAATGAGCAGTTCCTC.

This clonotype was observed at least ten times. The genes are TRBV30 and TRBJ1-1; weak D call: TRBD1 (5 bases). Germline assignment: CDR1 GTSNPN and CDR2 SVGIG (reference sequence). This CDR3 has 14 residues. Trimming stripped 0 bases from V and 3 bases from J, with 11 bases between. In nucleotides, the CDR3 is TGTGCCTGGAGTGTACGGGGGGAGTACACTGAAGCTTTCTTT. This sequence encodes CAWSVRGEYTEAFF.

This clonotype appeared many times. The chain links TRBV18 to TRBJ2-1; 10 bases line up with TRBD1. The CDR3 totals 16 residues. CDR1 is KGHSH, CDR2 LQKENI, per germline. V lost 5 bases, J lost 8 bases, and 12 bases stayed unmatched. In DNA form, the CDR3 reads TGTGCCAGCTCAGAAACCCCGGACAGGGGGATTCATGAGCAGTTCTTC. Its translation is CASSETPDRGIHEQFF. The full variable domain, in which reference TRBV18 and TRBJ2-1 provide the parts outside the CDR3, is NAGVMQNPRHLVRRRGQEARLRCSPMKGHSHVYWYRQLPEEGLKFMVYLQKENIIDESGMPKERFSAEFPKEGPSILRIQQVVRGDSAAYFCASSETPDRGIHEQFFGPGTRLTVL.

Details on this clonotype: It may be a read error: a sequence one base away is much more abundant. The chain combines TRBV25-1 with TRBJ2-5; 9 bases fit TRBD2. Germline CDR1 is MGHDK and CDR2 is SYGVNS. The CDR3 consists of 15 residues. The CDR3 spells CDSSEPTSGQETQYF. In nucleotides, the CDR3 is TGTGACAGCAGTGAACCGACTAGCGGCCAAGAGACCCAGTACTTC.

This clonotype was picked up many times. J is TRBJ2-2 and V is TRBV5-1; 11 nucleotides match TRBD2. J lost 6 bases, V lost 5 bases, and 6 bases had no gene match. This CDR3 contains 15 residues. CDR1 is SGHRS, CDR2 YFSETQ, per germline. The CDR3 DNA reads TGCGCCAGCAGTTCCACTAGCGGGAGCGCCGGGGAGCTGTTTTTT. It is translated as CASSSTSGSAGELFF.

This clonotype was counted ten times or more. The chain carries TRBV28 and TRBJ1-1; maybe TRBD1 (5 bases). Germline values: CDR1 MDHEN, CDR2 SYDVKM. Trimming stripped 5 bases from V and 14 bases from J, with 33 bases between. The CDR3 totals 17 residues. The CDR3 here is CASSPFAARVSDIFDFF. In nucleotides, the CDR3 is TGTGCCAGCAGTCCGTTCGCCGCCAGGGTTTCGGACATATTTGACTTCTTT. Full variable domain (missing parts from reference TRBV28 and TRBJ1-1): DVKVTQSSRYLVKRTGEKVFLECVQDMDHENMFWYRQDPGLGLRLIYFSYDVKMKEKGDIPEGYSVSREKKERFSLILESASTNQTSMYLCASSPFAARVSDIFDFFGQGTRLTVV.

This clonotype was picked up many times. The V and J genes are TRBV12-3 or TRBV12-4 and TRBJ2-1, with 7 bases identical to TRBD2. V shed 3 bases and J 8 bases; nucleotides not matched to a gene: 10. This CDR3 spans 15 amino acids. For the CDR3, the DNA is TGTGCCAGCAGTTTCGGCGGGAGCATTTCTTATGAGCAGTTCTTC. It codes for CASSFGGSISYEQFF.

There are many counts of this clonotype. V gene TRBV19 combines with J gene TRBJ2-1, with 7 positions matching TRBD2. From germline, CDR1 is LNHDA and CDR2 SQIVND (reference sequence). The CDR3 spans 16 residues. Losses at the gene ends were 6 bases for V and 3 bases for J; bases not matched to a gene: 11. As DNA, the CDR3 is TGTGCCAGTAGCATCCTGGGCTCTAGCGGCTACAATGAGCAGTTCTTC. Protein product: CASSILGSSGYNEQFF.

Comments on this clonotype: In this CDR3 the conserved last residue, phenylalanine or tryptophan, is missing, so a read error is likely. The V call is TRBV7-2, the J call TRBJ2-7; TRBD2 agrees at 11 bases. CDR3 length: 16 residues. With V trimmed by 6 bases and J by 4 bases, 11 bases remained unmatched. The V gene's germline CDR1 is SGHTA and CDR2 FQGNSA. The CDR3 DNA is TGTGCCAGCAGTTCCCCGGGACTAGCGGCAACTTACGAGCAGTACTCC. This codes for CASSSPGLAATYEQYS.

This clonotype occurred many times. The chain is built from TRBV10-3 and TRBJ2-1; D may be TRBD2 (6 bases). The CDR3 has 15 amino acids. Between the trimmed V and J ends, which lost 6 bases and 0 bases, there was a span of 12 bases. CDR1 ENHRY and CDR2 SYGVKD come from the germline V gene. For the CDR3, the DNA is TGTGCCATCAGAGTCGGGAGTAGCTCCTACAATGAGCAGTTCTTC. Its translation is CAIRVGSSSYNEQFF.

This clonotype was picked up many times. The genes are TRBV14 and TRBJ2-5, with a tentative D call TRBD1 (6 bases). The CDR3 spans 17 residues. Trimming left V 4 bases short and J 0 bases short, with 18 bases between. The germline gives CDR1 SGHDN, CDR2 FVKESK. DNA of the CDR3: TGTGCCAGCAGCCCCTACCCAGGGACATTGTACCAAGAGACCCAGTACTTC. Its translation: CASSPYPGTLYQETQYF.

This clonotype was counted ten times or more. The chain recombines TRBV24-1 with TRBJ2-1; no clear D. Per germline, CDR1 KGHDR and CDR2 SFDVKD. V was cut by 3 bases and J by 8 bases, with 10 bases left in between. This CDR3 has 13 amino acids. This CDR3 is CATSDLGIHEQFF. The CDR3 bases are TGTGCCACCAGTGATCTGGGGATCCATGAGCAGTTCTTC.

This clonotype was detected ten times or more. Being one base from a much bigger clone, this may be a read error. The chain has TRBV12-3 or TRBV12-4 and TRBJ2-1; D unclear. The CDR3 is made up of 13 amino acids. Trimming shortened V by 6 bases and J by 7 bases, and 13 bases separated the two germline ends. The CDR3, as DNA: TGTGCCAGCAGCCATGGGCAGATTAATGAGCAGTTCTTC. Residues: CASSHGQINEQFF.

This clonotype was detected many times. The CDR3 spells CASSEGTGGLAEAFF. CDR3 coding DNA: TGTGCCAGCAGTGAGGGAACAGGGGGCTTGGCTGAAGCTTTCTTT. The rearrangement uses TRBV6-4 and TRBJ1-1, with TRBD1 matching over 9 bases. V was clipped by 3 bases and J by 6 bases; unmatched bases: 8. Germline V CDR1 and CDR2: MRHNA, SNTAGT. The CDR3 is 15 amino acids.

The rearrangement links TRBV19 to TRBJ2-7; weak D call: TRBD1 (5 bases). CDR3 length equals 11 residues. Trimming removed 7 bases at V and 5 bases at J, with 9 bases between. Germline V lookup: CDR1 LNHDA, CDR2 SQIVND (reference sequence). DNA for the CDR3: TGTGCCAGTAAAAAGGGGAACGAGCAGTACTTC. This codes for CASKKGNEQYF.

There are many counts of this clonotype. This chain links TRBV2 with TRBJ2-1; 9 bases fit TRBD1. V lost 4 bases, J lost 3 bases, and 4 bases stayed unmatched. The CDR3 extends over 15 amino acids. Germline V gene sequence: CDR1 SNHLY, CDR2 FYNNEI. The CDR3, as DNA: TGTGCCAGCAGTGGTGGGACAGGGCTCTACAATGAGCAGTTCTTC. This sequence encodes CASSGGTGLYNEQFF.

This clonotype has ten or more counts. For the CDR3, the DNA is TGTGCCAGCAGCCAAGGAGCGGGGGCCTACGAGCAGTACTTC. It specifies CASSQGAGAYEQYF. V usage is TRBV13 and J usage is TRBJ2-7; 8 nucleotides match TRBD2. CDR1 and CDR2 from the germline V gene are PRHDT and FYEKMQ (reference sequence). The CDR3 consists of 14 residues. Trimming removed 5 bases from V and 2 bases from J; junction bases left unmatched: 5.

This clonotype was found many times. The chain couples TRBV7-9 to TRBJ2-1, with D perhaps TRBD2 (6 bases). This CDR3 has 12 residues. The germline V and J ends were trimmed by 5 bases and 10 bases, with 12 bases remaining between them. Germline V gene lookup returns CDR1 SEHNR and CDR2 FQNEAQ (reference sequence). The CDR3 sequence is CASSIRGSEQFF. The DNA of the CDR3 is TGTGCCAGCAGCATACGGGGGTCAGAGCAGTTCTTC. The variable domain in full, with the rest retrieved from reference TRBV7-9 and TRBJ2-1, is DTGVSQNPRHKITKRGQNVTFRCDPISEHNRLYWYRQTLGQGPEFLTYFQNEAQLEKSRLLSDRFSAERPKGSFSTLEIQRTEQGDSAMYLCASSIRGSEQFFGPGTRLTVL.

This clonotype was seen ten or more times. This chain joins TRBV3-1 and TRBJ1-5; the D is unclear. The CDR3 contains 13 residues. Germline CDR1 LGHDT, CDR2 YNNKEL (reference sequence). Trimming pared 4 bases from V and 4 bases from J, leaving 8 bases between. The DNA of the CDR3 is TGTGCCAGCAGCCCGCCGGGGAATCAGCCCCAGCATTTT. Protein sequence: CASSPPGNQPQHF.

This clonotype showed up many times. This chain uses TRBV24-1 with TRBJ2-2; perhaps D is TRBD1 or TRBD2 (5 bases each). Germline V CDR1 and CDR2: KGHDR, SFDVKD. V dropped 0 bases and J dropped 3 bases, with 10 bases sitting between them. The CDR3 is 16 residues long. The CDR3 DNA reads TGTGCCACCAGTGATTTGTTCGGGGCGGACACCGGGGAGCTGTTTTTT. Its translation: CATSDLFGADTGELFF.

This clonotype has ten or more counts. The chain has TRBV15 and TRBJ2-2; tentative D call: TRBD1 (6 bases). There are 16 residues in the CDR3. CDR1 LNHNV and CDR2 YYDKDF come from the germline V gene (reference sequence). With 0 bases removed from V and 3 bases from J, the gap between germline ends came to 11 bases. DNA of the CDR3: TGTGCCACCAGCAGAGAGCCGGGACATCACACCGGGGAGCTGTTTTTT. This encodes CATSREPGHHTGELFF.

This clonotype has at least ten counts. The V and J genes are TRBV5-4 and TRBJ2-5, with unresolved D. Germline values: CDR1 SGHNT, CDR2 YYREEE (reference sequence). CDR3 length: 13 amino acids. Trimming cost V 0 bases and J 3 bases, with 6 bases left between them. The CDR3 loop reads CASSLVEKETQYF. The CDR3 DNA sequence: TGTGCCAGCAGCTTGGTAGAAAAAGAGACCCAGTACTTC.

In this sample, this clonotype turned up many times. The chain links TRBV4-1 to TRBJ1-4, with 9 bases aligning to TRBD1. The CDR3 is 14 amino acids. The germline V gene encodes CDR1 MGHRA and CDR2 YSYEKL. Trimming took 4 bases from V and 6 from J; bases not matched to a gene: 3. The CDR3 sequence: CASSRGQGYEKLFF. CDR3 sequence (DNA): TGCGCCAGCAGCCGGGGACAGGGTTATGAAAAACTGTTTTTT.

In this sample, this clonotype turned up many times. This sequence joins TRBV20-1 and TRBJ2-4; D is ambiguous. Deletions cut 0 bases from V and 7 bases from J, with 7 bases between. This CDR3 has 12 amino acids. Germline CDR1 and CDR2: DFQATT and SNEGSKA (reference sequence). This CDR3 reads CSARDPGNIQYF. CDR3 nucleotide sequence: TGCAGTGCTAGAGACCCGGGCAACATTCAGTACTTC.

This clonotype was seen at least ten times. The chain joins TRBV4-1 to TRBJ2-5; TRBD2 aligns across 13 bases. CDR3 size: 16 residues. V shed 0 bases and J 3 bases; nucleotides not matched to a gene: 1. Germline lookup yields CDR1 MGHRA and CDR2 YSYEKL. Here the CDR3 reads CASSQEGLAGEETQYF. The CDR3 DNA sequence: TGCGCCAGCAGCCAAGAAGGACTAGCGGGAGAAGAGACCCAGTACTTC.

This clonotype was detected many times. This chain links TRBV29-1 with TRBJ2-3; D unresolved. The ends were cut back, 8 bases at V and 2 bases at J, with 11 bases in the middle. Germline lookup yields CDR1 SQVTM and CDR2 ANQGSEA. The CDR3 runs 12 residues. CDR3 residues: CSSRGVTDTQYF. CDR3 in DNA: TGCAGCTCACGTGGGGTCACAGATACGCAGTATTTT.